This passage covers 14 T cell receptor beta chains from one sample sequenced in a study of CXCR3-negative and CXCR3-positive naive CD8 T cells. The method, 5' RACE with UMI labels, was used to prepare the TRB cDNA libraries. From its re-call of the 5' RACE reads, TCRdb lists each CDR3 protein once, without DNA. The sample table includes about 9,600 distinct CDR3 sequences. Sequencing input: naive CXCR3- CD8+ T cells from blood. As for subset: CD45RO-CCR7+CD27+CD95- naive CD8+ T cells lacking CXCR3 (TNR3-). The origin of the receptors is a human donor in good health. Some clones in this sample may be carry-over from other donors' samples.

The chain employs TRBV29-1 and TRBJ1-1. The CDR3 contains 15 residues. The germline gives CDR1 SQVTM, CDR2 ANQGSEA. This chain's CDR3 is CSTYCRDLRNTEAFF.

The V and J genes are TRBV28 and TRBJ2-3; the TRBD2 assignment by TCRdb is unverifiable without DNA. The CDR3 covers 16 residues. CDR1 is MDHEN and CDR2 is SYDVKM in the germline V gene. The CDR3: CASSFRTSGATDTQYF.

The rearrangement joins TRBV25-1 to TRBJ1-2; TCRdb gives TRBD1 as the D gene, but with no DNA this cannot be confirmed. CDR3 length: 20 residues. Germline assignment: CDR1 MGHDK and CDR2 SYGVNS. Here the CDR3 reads CASSDFSPGQGAGGSYGYTF.

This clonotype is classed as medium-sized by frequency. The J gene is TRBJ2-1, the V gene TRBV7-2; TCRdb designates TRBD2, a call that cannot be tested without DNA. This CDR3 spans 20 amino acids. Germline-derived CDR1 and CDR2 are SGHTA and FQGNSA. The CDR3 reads CASSLGVFASGYSSYNEQFF.

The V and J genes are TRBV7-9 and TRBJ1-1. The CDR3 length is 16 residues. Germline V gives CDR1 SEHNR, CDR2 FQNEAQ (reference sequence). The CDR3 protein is CASSSPHRTVNTEAFF.

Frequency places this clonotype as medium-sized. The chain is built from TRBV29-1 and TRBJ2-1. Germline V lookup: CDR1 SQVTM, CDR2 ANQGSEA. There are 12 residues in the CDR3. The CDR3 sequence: CSVLTTSHEQFF.

The CDR3 is CASSYPPSDTRYF. The chain recombines TRBV7-9 with TRBJ2-3. The CDR3 has 13 amino acids. Germline V lookup: CDR1 SEHNR, CDR2 FQNEAQ (reference sequence).

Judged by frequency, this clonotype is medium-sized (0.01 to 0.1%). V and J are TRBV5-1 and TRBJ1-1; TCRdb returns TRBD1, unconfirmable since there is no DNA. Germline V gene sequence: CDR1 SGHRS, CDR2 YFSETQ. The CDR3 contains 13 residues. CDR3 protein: CASSHPDKPEAFF.

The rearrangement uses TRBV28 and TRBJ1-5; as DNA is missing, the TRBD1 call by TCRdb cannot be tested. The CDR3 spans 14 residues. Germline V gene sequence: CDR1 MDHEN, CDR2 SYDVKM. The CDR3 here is CASSETVENQPQHF.

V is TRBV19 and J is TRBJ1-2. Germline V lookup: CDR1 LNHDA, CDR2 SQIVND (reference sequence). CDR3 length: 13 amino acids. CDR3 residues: CASSIGLSYGYTF.

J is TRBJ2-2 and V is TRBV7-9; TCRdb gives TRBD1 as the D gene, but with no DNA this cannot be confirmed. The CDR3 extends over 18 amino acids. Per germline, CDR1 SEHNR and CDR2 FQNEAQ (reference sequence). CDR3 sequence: CASSFPLKTGLNTGELFF.

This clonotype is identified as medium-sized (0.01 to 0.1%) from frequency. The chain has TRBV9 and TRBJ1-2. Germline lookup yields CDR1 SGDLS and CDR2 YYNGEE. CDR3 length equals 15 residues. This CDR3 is CASSVNTGTYDGYTF. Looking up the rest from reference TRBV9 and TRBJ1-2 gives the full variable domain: DSGVTQTPKHLITATGQRVTLRCSPRSGDLSVYWYQQSLDQGLQFLIQYYNGEERAKGNILERFSAQQFPDLHSELNLSSLELGDSALYFCASSVNTGTYDGYTFGSGTRLTVV.

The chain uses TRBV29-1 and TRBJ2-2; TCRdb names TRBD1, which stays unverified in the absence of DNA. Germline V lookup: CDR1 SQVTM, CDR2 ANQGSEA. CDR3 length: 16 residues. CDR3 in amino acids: CSVEGTGGSNTGELFF.

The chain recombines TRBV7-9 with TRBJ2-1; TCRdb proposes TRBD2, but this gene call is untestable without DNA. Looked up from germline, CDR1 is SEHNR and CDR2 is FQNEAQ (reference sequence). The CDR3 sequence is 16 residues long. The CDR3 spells CARSLPLAGESNEQFF.